Many counts were recorded for the clone carrying this T cell receptor (beta chain). Its antigen is unidentified. The data belong to a study of blood T cells in healthy people across ages. Per the germline V gene, CDR1 is LGHDT and CDR2 is YNNKEL (reference sequence). The CDR3 consists of 15 residues. Trimming took off 0 bases at V and 8 bases at J, with 13 bases between the two ends. A second PCR, run for about 6 to 11 cycles, used a sample-barcoded 5' primer plus a J-beta primer mix. TCRdb re-called the 5' RACE reads with MiXCR, one entry per CDR3 protein. The data hold hundreds of thousands of distinct CDR3 sequences, with around 45% observed a single time. Study observations and caveats: Getting older went along with TCR beta diversity per million T cells dropping roughly linearly.

The source is an older woman in good health. Sequencing input: blood. The rearrangement uses TRBV3-1 and TRBJ1-4; no definite D call. The CDR3 is CASSQEVGPTEKLFF. CDR3 sequence (DNA): TGTGCCAGCAGCCAAGAGGTCGGGCCCACGGAAAAACTGTTTTTT.